The 32 T cell receptor beta chains below come from one sample, sequenced in a study of T cells after yellow fever vaccination. TCRdb re-called the 5' RACE reads with MiXCR, one entry per CDR3 protein. The profile covers about 260,000 distinct CDR3 sequences, with approximately 13% appearing a single time and about 0.51% taken by the ten largest. The specimen comprised CD4+ T cells sorted from PBMCs, sampled 45 days after the yellow fever booster vaccination. These receptors all stem from a man aged 30-40 years who received the YFV17D yellow fever vaccine.

This clonotype has only a few counts. The chain links TRBV4-1 to TRBJ2-3, with D perhaps assigned TRBD1 or TRBD2 (7 bases each). Germline CDR1 and CDR2: MGHRA and YSYEKL. There are 15 residues in the CDR3. With 4 bases removed from V and 5 bases from J, the gap between germline ends came to 16 bases. The CDR3 DNA reads TGCGCCAGCAGCCTGGGAGGGACAGTAAGAGATACGCAGTATTTT. It yields the protein CASSLGGTVRDTQYF.

Ten or more counts support this clonotype. The junction departs from the called germline gene at one end, perhaps through a read error. V and J are TRBV7-7 and TRBJ2-1; D possibly corresponds to TRBD2 (6 bases). CDR1 and CDR2 (germline): SSHAT, FNYEAQ (reference sequence). This CDR3 region has 13 residues. CDR3 sequence reads: CASSLGLDNEQFF. The CDR3, as DNA: TGTGCTAGCAGCTTGGGACTGGACAATGAGCAGTTCTTC.

The chain joins TRBV6-2 or TRBV6-3 to TRBJ2-1; the match to TRBD1 covers 7 bases. This CDR3 region has 12 residues. V was clipped by 6 bases and J by 10 bases; unmatched bases: 6. CDR1 and CDR2 (germline): MNHEY, SVGEGT. The CDR3 sequence: CASRLTGAEQFF. The CDR3 DNA is TGTGCCAGCAGACTCACAGGGGCCGAGCAGTTCTTC.

This clonotype has a handful of counts. This rearrangement joins TRBV3-1 to TRBJ2-5; TRBD2 might be the D (6 bases). Germline V gives CDR1 LGHDT, CDR2 YNNKEL (reference sequence). V lost 1 base and J 2 bases, leaving 8 bases between the germline ends. The CDR3 runs to 14 residues. The CDR3, as DNA: TGTGCCAGCAGCCAAGCCGGGGGACAAGAGACCCAGTACTTC. Its translation is CASSQAGGQETQYF.

V gene TRBV6-1 combines with J gene TRBJ2-1, with 12 bases lining up with TRBD2. Germline CDR1 and CDR2: MNHNS and SASEGT. The CDR3 has 14 residues. The V and J ends lost 10 bases and 9 bases, in that order; junction bases with no gene match: 10. CDR3 loop: CATEASGRASEQFF. The CDR3 nucleotides are TGTGCCACCGAAGCTAGCGGGAGGGCCAGTGAGCAGTTCTTC.

The CDR3 nucleotides read TGTGCCAGCAGTTCGCTGGGGGACTCTGGGGCCAACGTCCTGACTTTC. It is translated as CASSSLGDSGANVLTF. The chain combines TRBV12-3 or TRBV12-4 with TRBJ2-6; TRBD1 or TRBD2 may be the D gene (5 bases each). V was trimmed by 4 bases and J by 0 bases, leaving 10 bases between them. CDR3 length: 16 amino acids.

The CDR3 sequence is CASSLSGKETQYF. The CDR3 nucleotides read TGTGCCAGCAGCCTTAGCGGGAAAGAGACCCAGTACTTC. The chain combines TRBV3-1 with TRBJ2-5; 8 bases map to TRBD2. This CDR3 has 13 residues. The V and J ends lost 4 bases and 3 bases, in that order; junction bases with no gene match: 1. The germline V gene encodes CDR1 LGHDT and CDR2 YNNKEL (reference sequence).

In DNA, the CDR3 is TGTGCCAGCAGCCAGGGGTCCGGCGCAGATACGCAGTATTTT. This codes for CASSQGSGADTQYF. The rearrangement joins TRBV7-2 to TRBJ2-3; D perhaps matches TRBD1 (6 bases). The CDR3 covers 14 residues. Germline CDR1 is SGHTA and CDR2 is FQGNSA. V was shortened by 5 bases and J by 4 bases, with 13 bases between the two germline ends.

This clonotype came up a few times. This chain connects TRBV20-1 to TRBJ2-1; 8 bases match TRBD1. The germline gives CDR1 DFQATT, CDR2 SNEGSKA (reference sequence). The CDR3 loop spans 15 amino acids. V dropped 6 bases and J dropped 3; count of bases not matched to a gene: 10. Here the CDR3 reads CSASLGTGSYNEQFF. The CDR3 DNA reads as TGCAGTGCGAGTCTTGGGACAGGAAGCTACAATGAGCAGTTCTTC.

Only a few counts were recorded for this clonotype. This chain uses TRBV7-2 with TRBJ2-1; maybe TRBD1 (5 bases). CDR3 length equals 16 residues. Trimming took off 1 base at V and 2 bases at J, with 12 bases between the two ends. The germline CDR1 and CDR2 sequences are SGHTA and FQGNSA. CDR3 DNA sequence: TGTGCCAGCAGCTTAGGGGGCAGCCGGACCTACAATGAGCAGTTCTTC. This translates into CASSLGGSRTYNEQFF.

This clonotype turned up a few times. The chain combines TRBV29-1 with TRBJ2-2, with D tentatively TRBD1 (5 bases). Germline V lookup: CDR1 SQVTM, CDR2 ANQGSEA. The CDR3 totals 14 residues. The V end was cut by 1 base, the J end by 0 bases, with 6 bases between. CDR3 sequence reads: CSVEGTPNTGELFF. For the CDR3, the DNA is TGCAGCGTTGAAGGGACACCGAACACCGGGGAGCTGTTTTTT.

A few counts support this clonotype. The chain couples TRBV18 to TRBJ2-1; 7 bases map to TRBD2. V lost 2 bases to trimming and J lost 1 base; unmatched junction nucleotides: 5. Looked up from germline, CDR1 is KGHSH and CDR2 is LQKENI. CDR3 length: 16 amino acids. Here the CDR3 DNA reads TGTGCCAGCTCACCAGATAGCGGGTTATCCTACAATGAGCAGTTCTTC. Translation gives CASSPDSGLSYNEQFF.

A few counts support this clonotype. This chain joins TRBV24-1 and TRBJ2-7; D gene uncertain. Deletions cut 4 bases from V and 3 bases from J, with 6 bases between. The V gene's germline CDR1 is KGHDR and CDR2 SFDVKD. This CDR3 has 12 residues. CDR3 region: CATSDRNYEQYF. The CDR3 bases are TGTGCCACCAGTGACCGAAACTACGAGCAGTACTTC.

This clonotype has at least ten counts. The gene calls are TRBV29-1 and TRBJ2-7, with TRBD2 identical over 10 bases. The V gene's germline CDR1 is SQVTM and CDR2 ANQGSEA. The V and J ends lost 5 bases and 2 bases, in that order; junction bases with no gene match: 9. There are 15 residues in the CDR3. CDR3 in amino acids: CSVLKLAGITYEQYF. The CDR3 DNA sequence: TGCAGCGTTCTGAAACTAGCGGGAATTACCTACGAGCAGTACTTC.

In DNA form, the CDR3 reads TGTGCCACCAGCAGCCGCACGCCAGCAGGCCGGGAAAACATTCAGTACTTC. Encoded protein: CATSSRTPAGRENIQYF. The V and J genes are TRBV15 and TRBJ2-4; D gene unclear. This CDR3 is built from 17 residues. With 3 bases removed from V and 5 bases from J, the gap between germline ends came to 20 bases. Looked up from germline, CDR1 is LNHNV and CDR2 is YYDKDF (reference sequence). The entire variable domain, with the rest obtained from reference TRBV15 and TRBJ2-4, is as follows: DAMVIQNPRYQVTQFGKPVTLSCSQTLNHNVMYWYQQKSSQAPKLLFHYYDKDFNNEADTPDNFQSRRPNTSFCFLDIRSPGLGDTAMYLCATSSRTPAGRENIQYFGAGTRLSVL.

This clonotype came up a few times. The chain combines TRBV9 with TRBJ2-5, with TRBD1 as a possible D gene (5 bases). The CDR3 sequence is 15 residues long. V gave up 4 bases and J gave up 4 bases, with 17 bases separating them. Germline CDR1 and CDR2: SGDLS and YYNGEE. The CDR3 region is CASSPTPRAAETQYF. DNA for the CDR3: TGTGCCAGCAGCCCCACCCCCAGGGCGGCAGAGACCCAGTACTTC. The variable domain in full, completed from reference TRBV9 and TRBJ2-5, reads DSGVTQTPKHLITATGQRVTLRCSPRSGDLSVYWYQQSLDQGLQFLIQYYNGEERAKGNILERFSAQQFPDLHSELNLSSLELGDSALYFCASSPTPRAAETQYFGPGTRLLVL.

This clonotype was recorded many times. The chain couples TRBV18 to TRBJ2-1, with 11 bases that match TRBD2. The CDR3 is made up of 14 amino acids. The V and J ends lost 3 bases and 6 bases, in that order; junction bases with no gene match: 1. CDR1 is KGHSH, CDR2 LQKENI, per germline. The CDR3 spells CASSPGTSGNEQFF. The DNA for the CDR3 is TGTGCCAGCTCACCCGGGACTAGCGGCAATGAGCAGTTCTTC.

The chain uses TRBV20-1 and TRBJ1-5; D remains ambiguous. Germline V gives CDR1 DFQATT, CDR2 SNEGSKA (reference sequence). This CDR3 is 14 amino acids long. Trimming took off 4 bases at V and 2 bases at J, with 12 bases between the two ends. CDR3 DNA: TGCAGTGCTACCCGCGACGTTCGCAATCAGCCCCAGCATTTT. This sequence encodes CSATRDVRNQPQHF.

This clonotype showed up just once. V usage is TRBV5-6 and J usage is TRBJ2-6; D gene unclear. Trimming shortened V by 7 bases and J by 0 bases, and 11 bases separated the two germline ends. Germline CDR1 is SGHDT and CDR2 is YYEEEE. The CDR3 length is 15 residues. The CDR3 region has the DNA TGTGCCAGCGGCCCCGGGCGCTCTGGGGCCAACGTCCTGACTTTC. It yields the protein CASGPGRSGANVLTF.

In this sample, this clonotype turned up a few times. This sequence joins TRBV7-2 and TRBJ2-5; D unclear. Germline V gene data show CDR1 as SGHTA and CDR2 as FQGNSA. Trimming removed 5 bases from V and 5 bases from J, with 15 bases in between. The CDR3 covers 14 residues. CDR3 sequence reads: CASSPRATEETQYF. The DNA for the CDR3 is TGTGCCAGCAGCCCACGGGCCACGGAGGAGACCCAGTACTTC.

V usage is TRBV12-3 or TRBV12-4 and J usage is TRBJ2-1; D gene ambiguous. The length of the CDR3 is 16 residues. Trimming left V 1 base short and J 0 bases short, with 10 bases between. The CDR3 loop is CASSLGLRTSYNEQFF. The CDR3 DNA sequence: TGTGCCAGCAGTTTAGGACTCAGAACCTCCTACAATGAGCAGTTCTTC.

CDR3 in amino acids: CASSWLGQSFYNEQFF. The DNA for the CDR3 is TGTGCCAGCAGCTGGCTTGGCCAGTCTTTCTACAATGAGCAGTTCTTC. The J gene is TRBJ2-1, the V gene TRBV5-5; D is unresolved. The V and J ends lost 3 bases and 3 bases respectively, with 16 bases between them. Germline V CDR1 and CDR2: SGHKS, YYEKEE (reference sequence). This CDR3 comprises 16 residues.

This clonotype was picked up a small number of times. The chain couples TRBV20-1 to TRBJ2-3, with 9 bases lining up with TRBD2. Germline assignment: CDR1 DFQATT and CDR2 SNEGSKA (reference sequence). The CDR3 runs to 14 residues. The V gene end was trimmed by 3 bases and the J gene end by 5 bases; junction bases not matched to a gene: 6. The CDR3 loop reads CSARVAGVLDTQYF. The CDR3 DNA reads as TGCAGTGCTAGGGTAGCGGGAGTTTTAGATACGCAGTATTTT.

This clonotype was seen a few times. This sequence joins TRBV28 and TRBJ2-3, with 9 positions matching TRBD2. The length of the CDR3 is 17 residues. The ends lost 3 bases at V and 3 bases at J; junction bases unmatched: 10. CDR1 and CDR2 from the germline V gene are MDHEN and SYDVKM. DNA for the CDR3: TGTGCCAGCAGTTTGAGCGGGGGCGGGAGGGAGACAGATACGCAGTATTTT. It encodes CASSLSGGGRETDTQYF.

The chain links TRBV15 to TRBJ2-7; TRBD2 agrees at 8 bases. The CDR3 spans 17 residues. V was pared by 2 bases and J by 5 bases, with 14 bases of the junction left unmatched. CDR1 is LNHNV, CDR2 YYDKDF, per germline (reference sequence). CDR3 in DNA: TGTGCCACCAGCAGAAACCCCACCGGGACTAGTAACAACGAGCAGTACTTC. This gives the protein CATSRNPTGTSNNEQYF.

In this sample, this clonotype turned up a few times. CDR3 DNA sequence: TGCGCCAGCAGCCCAGGGGCGGTCACAGATACGCAGTATTTT. Amino acids: CASSPGAVTDTQYF. The V and J genes are TRBV5-1 and TRBJ2-3, with D perhaps TRBD1 (6 bases). The germline V gene encodes CDR1 SGHRS and CDR2 YFSETQ. The CDR3 sequence is 14 residues long. Trimming cost V 4 bases and J 2 bases, with 11 bases left between them.

The chain uses TRBV27 and TRBJ1-1; no definite D call. CDR1 and CDR2 from the germline V gene are MNHEY and SMNVEV (reference sequence). With 6 bases removed from V and 5 bases from J, the gap between germline ends came to 16 bases. The CDR3 covers 14 residues. The CDR3 DNA follows: TGTGCCAGCAGAACGATAAAAGCGGGGACTGAAGCTTTCTTT. Amino acids: CASRTIKAGTEAFF.

This clonotype has a count of ten or more. The genes are TRBV27 and TRBJ2-7; TRBD2 aligns across 9 bases. V lost 3 bases and J lost 2; bases outside the gene matches: 2. The CDR3 contains 14 residues. Germline V CDR1 and CDR2: MNHEY, SMNVEV (reference sequence). The DNA of the CDR3 is TGTGCCAGCAGTTTGGCGGGAGGGACCTACGAGCAGTACTTC. It yields the protein CASSLAGGTYEQYF.

The chain couples TRBV29-1 to TRBJ2-1, with 7 bases that match TRBD1. The germline V gene encodes CDR1 SQVTM and CDR2 ANQGSEA. J was trimmed by 5 bases and V by 8 bases; bases with no gene match: 12. This CDR3 is 14 amino acids long. The CDR3 DNA reads as TGCAGCTTTACCGGGACAGCAAAAAACAATGAGCAGTTCTTC. It translates to CSFTGTAKNNEQFF.

The chain has TRBV20-1 and TRBJ2-5, with a tentative D call TRBD1 (5 bases). Trimming shortened V by 4 bases and J by 4 bases, and 10 bases separated the two germline ends. CDR1 and CDR2 (germline): DFQATT, SNEGSKA (reference sequence). CDR3 length equals 12 residues. The DNA for the CDR3 is TGCAGTGCTACAGGGCTTGGAGAGACCCAGTACTTC. Protein product: CSATGLGETQYF.

The chain carries TRBV7-9 and TRBJ2-1; 8 nucleotides align to TRBD2. CDR3 size: 15 residues. Germline CDR1 reads SEHNR; CDR2 reads FQNEAQ (reference sequence). V was pared by 1 base and J by 10 bases, with 9 bases of the junction left unmatched. CDR3 coding DNA: TGTGCCAGCAGCTTAGGACCGGGAGGGCCGGGGGAGCAGTTCTTC. It yields the protein CASSLGPGGPGEQFF.

The V gene is TRBV4-3, the J gene TRBJ2-5; perhaps TRBD2 as D (5 bases). The CDR3 is 17 amino acids. The germline V and J ends were trimmed by 0 bases and 4 bases, with 18 bases remaining between them. CDR1 LGHNA and CDR2 YSLEER come from the germline V gene. The CDR3 DNA reads TGCGCCAGCAGCCAAGATCCTCGGGCGGTCGGAGGAGAGACCCAGTACTTC. Protein sequence: CASSQDPRAVGGETQYF.